The 10 T cell receptor beta chains below come from one sample, sequenced in a study of CD8 T cells in ankylosing spondylitis. TCRdb re-derived calls from the 5' RACE reads in MiXCR, one entry per CDR3 protein. The sample includes roughly 280,000 distinct CDR3 sequences, 15% to 25% of them seen just once. The specimen sequenced was blood, either unsorted or a sorted T cell fraction (not recorded which). The receptors were gathered from a male donor with ankylosing spondylitis or in good health (not recorded which).

CDR3 sequence (DNA): TGTGCCAGCAGCCAAGATCGTGGGGGAGGGTTCTCTAACACCGGGGAGCTGTTTTTT. It is translated as CASSQDRGGGFSNTGELFF. The chain joins TRBV3-1 to TRBJ2-2; 7 positions agree with TRBD2. The CDR3 is made up of 19 amino acids. V trimming: 0 bases; J trimming: 2 bases; junction bases outside the gene matches: 12. Germline V gene data show CDR1 as LGHDT and CDR2 as YNNKEL (reference sequence).

This chain connects TRBV28 to TRBJ2-5, with D maybe TRBD2 (6 bases). There are 15 residues in the CDR3. CDR1 is MDHEN and CDR2 is SYDVKM in the germline V gene. The germline V and J ends were trimmed by 9 bases and 4 bases, with 21 bases remaining between them. The CDR3 nucleotides are TGTGCCAGTACAACAACCGGGACTGCTCTAGAGACCCAGTACTTC. This gives the protein CASTTTGTALETQYF.

The rearrangement joins TRBV29-1 to TRBJ2-3; D not certain. CDR1 SQVTM and CDR2 ANQGSEA come from the germline V gene. The CDR3 has 15 residues. Between the trimmed V and J ends, which lost 4 bases and 1 base, there was a span of 15 bases. The CDR3 reads CSVAPLLRRTDTQYF. Written as DNA, the CDR3 is TGCAGCGTTGCCCCACTCTTGCGCCGCACAGATACGCAGTATTTT.

The chain joins TRBV30 to TRBJ1-1; no reliable D call. The V end was cut by 4 bases, the J end by 10 bases, with 13 bases between. Germline V gives CDR1 GTSNPN, CDR2 SVGIG (reference sequence). The CDR3 covers 11 residues. CDR3 nucleotide sequence: TGTGCCTGGATCTATAGGGTTGGAGCTTTCTTT. Protein: CAWIYRVGAFF.

This clonotype appeared many times. The chain is built from TRBV7-9 and TRBJ2-1, with 7 bases identical to TRBD1. This CDR3 has 13 amino acids. Germline loops: CDR1 SEHNR, CDR2 FQNEAQ (reference sequence). The trim removed 1 base at V and 14 bases at J, leaving 8 bases unmatched. CDR3 nucleotide sequence: TGTGCCAGCAGCTTAGAGGGGGCGGTCGGGAAGTTCTTC. It yields the protein CASSLEGAVGKFF.

The chain combines TRBV6-4 with TRBJ1-2; a possible D gene is TRBD1 (5 bases). V lost 6 bases, J lost 4 bases, and 15 bases lay in between. The CDR3 is 14 residues long. Germline lookup yields CDR1 MRHNA and CDR2 SNTAGT. CDR3 sequence (DNA): TGTGCCAGCAGCGAAGGAGGGGAATCCTATGGCTACACCTTC. Its protein product is CASSEGGESYGYTF.

This clonotype was recorded a few times. The gene calls are TRBV5-1 and TRBJ2-1; 9 bases agree with TRBD1. J lost 7 bases, V lost 4 bases, and 9 bases had no gene match. The CDR3 runs to 15 residues. Germline V gene data show CDR1 as SGHRS and CDR2 as YFSETQ. This CDR3 is CASSPRGQGRNEQFF. CDR3 coding DNA: TGCGCCAGCAGCCCGAGGGGACAGGGTAGGAATGAGCAGTTCTTC.

The genes are TRBV5-1 and TRBJ2-5, with a tentative D call TRBD2 (6 bases). The V end lost 0 bases, the J end lost 4 bases, and 16 bases lay between the germline ends. CDR1 is SGHRS and CDR2 is YFSETQ in the germline V gene. The CDR3 totals 16 residues. The CDR3 DNA follows: TGCGCCAGCAGCTTGGAGCCAGCGGGCGGAGGAGAGACCCAGTACTTC. It yields the protein CASSLEPAGGGETQYF.

The chain carries TRBV7-8 and TRBJ1-2; unclear D gene. CDR3 size: 13 residues. CDR1 SGHVS and CDR2 FQNEAQ come from the germline V gene. The V end was cut by 1 base, the J end by 2 bases, with 5 bases between. CDR3 sequence (DNA): TGTGCCAGCAGCTTAGATCAGAACTATGGCTACACCTTC. It yields the protein CASSLDQNYGYTF. Based on the CDR3 plus reference TRBV7-8 and TRBJ1-2, the full variable domain is GAGVSQSPRYKVAKRGQDVALRCDPISGHVSLFWYQQALGQGPEFLTYFQNEAQLDKSGLPSDRFFAERPEGSVSTLKIQRTQQEDSAVYLCASSLDQNYGYTFGSGTRLTVV.

There are a few counts of this clonotype. The genes are TRBV6-5 and TRBJ1-2; tentative D call: TRBD1 (6 bases). CDR3 size: 15 residues. The V gene's germline CDR1 is MNHEY and CDR2 SVGAGI. The ends were cut back, 0 bases at V and 7 bases at J, with 15 bases in the middle. The CDR3 here is CASSYSAGQKGGYTF. DNA for the CDR3: TGTGCCAGCAGTTACTCAGCGGGACAAAAGGGTGGCTACACCTTC.